This entry is about one T cell receptor (beta chain). Its antigen is currently unknown. An overlapping HIV-1 Gag peptide pool stimulated these cells at roughly 1 ug/peptide/mL. Memory cells lacking CD40L and CD69 with high CD45RO were sorted. CD8+ T cells were removed from PBMCs prior to stimulation. Anti-CD28/CD49d costimulation, CD40-blocking antibody and enfuvirtide were given to CD8-depleted PBMCs for less than 20 hours. This was the immunoSEQ version 4 assay in survey mode. Assay used: immunoSEQ multiplex PCR; TCRdb lists only in-frame clones, some missing. Of just under 65,000 clones listed, about four fifths are singletons. This entry is derived from a study of persistence of HIV-infected CD4 T cells. Study-wide background: A couple of participants gave one leukapheresis sample; others gave up to about 200 mL blood repeatedly.

Overall study results and limits: Degenerate expanded CDR3beta sequences were enriched among CMV- and Gag-responding cells.

CDR1 is KGHDR, CDR2 SFDVKD, per germline. This CDR3 is 15 amino acids long. Trimming pared 3 bases from V and 2 bases from J, leaving 12 bases between. The TCR originated in an adult man with HIV who was CMV-seropositive. Sequences were derived from CD4+ T cells sorted from PBMCs after roughly 19-hour stimulation, sampled from a patient who received antiretroviral therapy. The rearrangement links TRBV24-1 to TRBJ1-2, with TRBD1 as a possible D gene (5 bases). Written as DNA, the CDR3 is TGTGCCACCAGTGATGGACACCTGGGAAACTATGGCTACACCTTC. Translation: CATSDGHLGNYGYTF.